This TCR beta chain was documented in a study of beta chain features in type 1 diabetes. Study-wide results and limits: High-TCR-expressing cells could be over-represented by cDNA sequencing.

Each of the sorted populations had a purity greater than 95%. Since all of the isolated RNA was reverse transcribed, expressed TCRB transcripts were what got sequenced. TCRdb's copy holds only in-frame clones and misses some; the assay was immunoSEQ multiplex PCR. Of around 400,000 clones in the sample, about 14% were seen once. As to this clone: The antigen is undetermined.

V lost 0 bases to trimming and J lost 7 bases; unmatched junction nucleotides: 7. From germline, CDR1 is SGHTA and CDR2 FQGTGA. The CDR3 length is 16 residues. The chain has TRBV7-3 and TRBJ2-1; 9 bases line up with TRBD2. Specimen: naive CD4+ T cells from blood. The clonotype comes from a woman aged 18-29 years in good health. The CDR3 nucleotides are TGTGCCAGCAGCTTAACCGGGCTAGCGGGGCGGAATGAGCAGTTCTTC. It specifies CASSLTGLAGRNEQFF.